Given below is one TCR beta chain in context. Its antigen is not identified. TCRdb's table, derived via immunoSEQ multiplex PCR, lists solely in-frame clones and lacks some. The sample has some 95,000 clones, approximately 92% seen once. This sample is drawn from a study of PD-1 blockade in classical Hodgkin lymphoma. All patients experienced relapse after autologous stem cell transplantation, and brentuximab vedotin exposure was variable. Best response was recorded as complete response, partial response or progressive disease. Study outcomes and limitations: Lower baseline TCR diversity was reported for newly diagnosed patients than for healthy donors.

This CDR3 contains 12 residues. The germline CDR1 and CDR2 sequences are MNHNS and SASEGT. Trimming shortened V by 8 bases and J by 7 bases, and 12 bases separated the two germline ends. The sequence derives from a human donor with classical Hodgkin lymphoma. The material was peripheral blood mononuclear cells (PBMCs), obtained before the second cycle of nivolumab. This chain uses TRBV6-1 with TRBJ1-3; possible D gene TRBD1, 6 bases. Here the CDR3 reads CASGWQGNTIYF. The CDR3 coding sequence is TGTGCCAGCGGCTGGCAGGGGAACACCATATATTTT.